This paragraph covers one TCR beta chain sequence. The study defined stable Graves' hyperthyroidism as no ophthalmopathy progression within 18 months. The sample originates from a study of T cells in Graves' hyperthyroidism and ophthalmopathy. Study in general: Sampling of peripheral blood happened at initial diagnosis, prior to any treatment.

RNA transcripts served as the template for amplifying TCR beta CDR3 regions. HTBI primers drove first-round RT-PCR of the TCR CDR3. From the multiplex PCR reads, TCRdb called clonotypes with MiXCR, one entry per CDR3 protein. The table shows some 350,000 distinct CDR3 sequences, with around 25% occurring only once. Material: blood. The clonotype comes from a man aged 50-60 years with Graves' hyperthyroidism.

The CDR3 DNA is TGTGCCACCAGTGAAACTAGCGGGAGTCGGGATACGCAGTATTTT. It yields the protein CATSETSGSRDTQYF. The V call is TRBV24-1, the J call TRBJ2-3; 11 nucleotides agree with TRBD2. Germline CDR1 KGHDR, CDR2 SFDVKD. J gave up 6 bases and V 4 bases, and 5 bases lay outside the gene matches. The CDR3 is 15 residues long.